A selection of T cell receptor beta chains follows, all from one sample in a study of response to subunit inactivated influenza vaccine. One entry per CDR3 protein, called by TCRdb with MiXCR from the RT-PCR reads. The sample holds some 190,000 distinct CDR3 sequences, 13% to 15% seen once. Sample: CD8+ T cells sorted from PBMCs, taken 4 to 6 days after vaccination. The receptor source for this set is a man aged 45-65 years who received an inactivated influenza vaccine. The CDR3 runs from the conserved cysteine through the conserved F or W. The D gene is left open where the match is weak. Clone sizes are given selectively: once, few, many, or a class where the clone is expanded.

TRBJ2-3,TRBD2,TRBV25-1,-,TGTGCCAGCAGTGAGCCTGGACTAGCGGTTATGACAGATACGCAGTATTTT,CASSEPGLAVMTDTQYF
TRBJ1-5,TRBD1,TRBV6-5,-,TGTGCCAGCAGTTACTCTGACAGGGGGGATCAGCCCCAGCATTTT,CASSYSDRGDQPQHF
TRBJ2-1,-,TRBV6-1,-,TGTGCCAGCAGTGTCATGTTCGAGGCTTATGAGCAGTTCTTC,CASSVMFEAYEQFF
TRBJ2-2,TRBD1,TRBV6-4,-,TGTGCCAGCAGGCCACAGGGGGGAAACGGCGGGGAGCTGTTTTTT,CASRPQGGNGGELFF
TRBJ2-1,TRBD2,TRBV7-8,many,TGTGCCAGCAGTTCCGAAACTAGCGGGAGCCTCAATGAGCAGTTCTTC,CASSSETSGSLNEQFF
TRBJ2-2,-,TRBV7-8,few,TGTGCCAGCAGCTTTAGAAGCATGGGCGGGGAGCTGTTTTTT,CASSFRSMGGELFF
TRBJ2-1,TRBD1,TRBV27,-,TGTGCCAGCAGTTTCGGGACAGGCCGAAGTGAGCAGTTCTTC,CASSFGTGRSEQFF
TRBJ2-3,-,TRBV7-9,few,TGTGCCAGCAGCTTTAGGCCGACAGATACGCAGTATTTT,CASSFRPTDTQYF
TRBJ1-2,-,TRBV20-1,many,TGCAGTGCTAGAGACGTTTACAGGGATAACTATGGCTACACCTTC,CSARDVYRDNYGYTF
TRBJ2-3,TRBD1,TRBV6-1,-,TGTGCCAGCAGCGCCACAGGGGCGGGAGATACGCAGTATTTT,CASSATGAGDTQYF
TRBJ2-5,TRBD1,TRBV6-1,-,TGTGCCAGCAGTGAGGCCCCGACGGGACAGTACCAAGAGACCCAGTACTTC,CASSEAPTGQYQETQYF
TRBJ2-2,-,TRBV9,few,TGTGCCAGCACGGGACCCACGAGGGCCGGGGAGCTGTTTTTT,CASTGPTRAGELFF
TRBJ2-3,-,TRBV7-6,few,TGTGCCAGCAGCCCATATCAGGGGGGGAGAGATACGCAGTATTTT,CASSPYQGGRDTQYF
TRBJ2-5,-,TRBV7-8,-,TGTGCCAGCAGCTTAGTCCCCTTCGGGGGAGGACAAGAGACCCAGTACTTC,CASSLVPFGGGQETQYF
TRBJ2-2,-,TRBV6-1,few,TGTGCCAGCAGAGAGACACCCCTTAACACCGGGGAGCTGTTTTTT,CASRETPLNTGELFF
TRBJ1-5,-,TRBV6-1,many,TGTGCCAGCAGTCGGCAGGGAAATCAGCCCCAGCATTTT,CASSRQGNQPQHF
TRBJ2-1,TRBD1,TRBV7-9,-,TGTGCCAGCACGACAGGGGGGATCTTC,CASTTGGIF
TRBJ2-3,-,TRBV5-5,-,TGTGCCAGCAGCTTGATCTGGGCAACAGATACGCAGTATTTT,CASSLIWATDTQYF
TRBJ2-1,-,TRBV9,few,TGTGCCAGCAGCGCTATTAGCTCTGAGCAGTTCTTC,CASSAISSEQFF
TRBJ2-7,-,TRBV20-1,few,TGCAGTGCTAGAGATGCGGTCGCGGTCTACGAGCAGTACTTC,CSARDAVAVYEQYF
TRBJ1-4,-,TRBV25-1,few,TGTGCCAGCAGTGAATACATTACAGGGAGGCCTAATGAAAAACTGTTTTTT,CASSEYITGRPNEKLFF
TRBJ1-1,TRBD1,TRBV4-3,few,TGCGCCAGCAGCCACACAGGGGGTAACCCTGAAGCTTTCTTT,CASSHTGGNPEAFF
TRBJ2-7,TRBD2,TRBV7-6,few,TGTGCCAGCAGCTTAGGCATCAGCGGGACCTACGAGCAGTACTTC,CASSLGISGTYEQYF
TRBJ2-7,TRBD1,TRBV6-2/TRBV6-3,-,TGTGCCAGCACCCCGGACAGGGGGTACTACGAGCAGTACTTC,CASTPDRGYYEQYF
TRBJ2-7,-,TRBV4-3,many,TGCGCCAGCAGCCAAGGGTCCGTGGGCTACGAGCAGTACTTC,CASSQGSVGYEQYF
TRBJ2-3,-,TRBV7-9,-,TGTGCCAGCAGCTCCGGCAGCACAGATACGCAGTATTTT,CASSSGSTDTQYF
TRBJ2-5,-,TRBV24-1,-,TGTGCCACCAGTGAAACGACAACGGGGCGGGAGACCCAGTACTTC,CATSETTTGRETQYF
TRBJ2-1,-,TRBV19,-,TGTGCCAGTAGTATGGGCCAGGGGTGGTTCGCTGAGCAGTTCTTC,CASSMGQGWFAEQFF
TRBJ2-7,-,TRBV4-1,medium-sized,TGCGCCAGCAGCCAAGGCCGGACTTCCCCCCGGTACTTC,CASSQGRTSPRYF
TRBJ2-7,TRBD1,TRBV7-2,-,TGTGCCAGCAGCTCCAGGGGGCGATCCTACGAGCAGTACTTC,CASSSRGRSYEQYF
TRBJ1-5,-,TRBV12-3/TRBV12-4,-,TGTGCCAGCAGTTTGGGGGGGGGCAGCCAGCCCCAGCATTTT,CASSLGGGSQPQHF
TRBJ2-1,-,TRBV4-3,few,TGCGCCAGCAGCCAAGATCCGGACGGCTTTTACAATGAGCAGTTCTTC,CASSQDPDGFYNEQFF
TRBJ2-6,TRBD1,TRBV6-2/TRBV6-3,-,TGTGCCAGCAGTTACCCCGGGACAGCTAAACTCGGCTCTGGGGCCAACGTCCTGACTTTC,CASSYPGTAKLGSGANVLTF
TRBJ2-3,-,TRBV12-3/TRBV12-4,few,TGTGCCAGCAGTATCCTCGGGGGAACAGATACGCAGTATTTT,CASSILGGTDTQYF
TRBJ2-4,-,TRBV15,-,TGTGCCACCAGCCCATCCCTAGATTCCAAAAACATTCAGTACTTC,CATSPSLDSKNIQYF
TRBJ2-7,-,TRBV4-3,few,TGCGCCAGCAGCCTCCGGGCCTACACCTACGAGCAGTACTTC,CASSLRAYTYEQYF
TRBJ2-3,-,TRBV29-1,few,TGCAGCGTTTACAGGGTGGTGCCCGATACGCAGTATTTT,CSVYRVVPDTQYF
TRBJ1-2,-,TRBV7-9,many,TGTGCCAGCAGCTCTGACGGACAGCTCTATGGCTACACCTTC,CASSSDGQLYGYTF
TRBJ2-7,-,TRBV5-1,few,TGCGCCAGCAGCCCCACCCGGACAGCCTACGAGCAGTACTTC,CASSPTRTAYEQYF
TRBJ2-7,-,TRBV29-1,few,TGCAGCGTTGTTTTCCCTTGGGGCAGGGGAACCTACGAGCAGTACTTC,CSVVFPWGRGTYEQYF
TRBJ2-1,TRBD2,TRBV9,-,TGTGCCAGCAGCGTTGGACTAGCGGGAGTACATGAGCAGTTCTTC,CASSVGLAGVHEQFF
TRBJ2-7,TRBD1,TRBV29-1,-,TGCAGCGTTGATGGGACAGGCGGCGAGTACTTC,CSVDGTGGEYF
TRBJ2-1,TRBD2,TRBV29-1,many,TGCAGCGCTGGACTAGCGGGAGCCAATGAGCAGTTCTTC,CSAGLAGANEQFF
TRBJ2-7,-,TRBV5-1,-,TGCGCCAGCAGCTTGGGGCCGGCGTCCGAGTACGAGCAGTACTTC,CASSLGPASEYEQYF
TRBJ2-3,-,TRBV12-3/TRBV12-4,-,TGTGCCAGCAGTTTGCAGGGGACGACAGATACGCAGTATTTT,CASSLQGTTDTQYF
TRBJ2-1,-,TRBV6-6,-,TGTGCCAGCAGCCTCACAAACTACAATGAGCAGTTCTTC,CASSLTNYNEQFF